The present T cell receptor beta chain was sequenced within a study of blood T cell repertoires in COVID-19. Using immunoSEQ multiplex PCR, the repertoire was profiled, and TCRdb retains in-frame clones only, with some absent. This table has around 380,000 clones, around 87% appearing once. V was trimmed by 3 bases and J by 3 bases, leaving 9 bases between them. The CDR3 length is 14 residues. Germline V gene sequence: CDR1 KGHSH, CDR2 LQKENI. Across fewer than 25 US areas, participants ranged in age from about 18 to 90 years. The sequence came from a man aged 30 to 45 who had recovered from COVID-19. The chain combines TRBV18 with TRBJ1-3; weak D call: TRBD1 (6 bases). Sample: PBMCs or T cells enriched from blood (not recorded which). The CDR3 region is CASSPGQIGNTIYF. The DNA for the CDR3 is TGTGCCAGCTCACCTGGACAGATTGGAAACACCATATATTTT.